The 20 T cell receptor beta chains reported below all come from one sample, sequenced in a study of blood T cell repertoires in COVID-19. Profiling relied on immunoSEQ multiplex PCR, and the TCRdb table lists in-frame clones only, not all of them. The table records 150,000 to 200,000 clones, roughly 76% of them present only once. The specimen sequenced was peripheral blood. The receptor source for this set is a woman older than 75 with COVID-19, enrolled during active disease.

The CDR3 here is CAIRTSGGDYEQYF. CDR3 sequence (DNA): TGTGCCATCAGGACTAGCGGAGGGGACTACGAGCAGTACTTC. The rearrangement uses TRBV10-3 and TRBJ2-7; 9 bases are shared with TRBD2. This CDR3 comprises 14 residues. Germline V gene sequence: CDR1 ENHRY, CDR2 SYGVKD. J gave up 3 bases and V 6 bases, and 6 bases lay outside the gene matches.

J is TRBJ2-5 and V is TRBV6-5, with 7 bases that match TRBD1. Germline CDR1 MNHEY, CDR2 SVGAGI. This CDR3 is 13 amino acids long. V lost 6 bases and J lost 4; bases outside the gene matches: 5. CDR3 region: CASRETGRETQYF. The DNA for the CDR3 is TGTGCCAGCAGAGAGACAGGGAGAGAGACCCAGTACTTC.

The chain combines TRBV19 with TRBJ1-2; D is perhaps TRBD1 (5 bases). Germline CDR1 and CDR2: LNHDA and SQIVND (reference sequence). Trimming shortened V by 6 bases and J by 0 bases, and 17 bases separated the two germline ends. The CDR3 has 16 amino acids. Here the CDR3 reads CASRDQGDAANYGYTF. CDR3 bases: TGTGCCAGTAGGGACCAGGGTGACGCAGCTAACTATGGCTACACCTTC. The full variable domain, rest sourced from reference TRBV19 and TRBJ1-2, is DGGITQSPKYLFRKEGQNVTLSCEQNLNHDAMYWYRQDPGQGLRLIYYSQIVNDFQKGDIAEGYSVSREKKESFPLTVTSAQKNPTAFYLCASRDQGDAANYGYTFGSGTRLTVV.

On this clone: A read error may be the cause here, since a much bigger clone is one base away. The genes are TRBV18 and TRBJ2-7; TRBD1 matches at 10 bases. CDR1 is KGHSH, CDR2 LQKENI, per germline. CDR3 length: 15 residues. As DNA, the CDR3 is TGTGCCGGCTCACCGCCGACAGGGGGCCCATGGGAGCAGTACTTC. Translated: CAGSPPTGGPWEQYF.

The chain's CDR3 is CASSPLTGFWDSNQPQHF. CDR3 nucleotide sequence: TGTGCCAGCAGTCCCCTGACAGGGTTCTGGGATAGCAATCAGCCCCAGCATTTT. The chain couples TRBV27 to TRBJ1-5, with 7 bases matching TRBD1. The CDR3 is made up of 18 amino acids. Trimming took 5 bases from V and 0 from J; bases not matched to a gene: 13. Germline values: CDR1 MNHEY, CDR2 SMNVEV (reference sequence).

Only one count was recorded for this clone. The chain combines TRBV15 with TRBJ1-3; maybe TRBD1 (5 bases). From germline, CDR1 is LNHNV and CDR2 YYDKDF (reference sequence). The ends were cut back, 0 bases at V and 0 bases at J, with 6 bases in the middle. The CDR3 extends over 15 amino acids. CDR3 DNA: TGTGCCACCAGCAGAGATAGGGGCTCTGGAAACACCATATATTTT. This translates into CATSRDRGSGNTIYF. The full variable domain, with the rest looked up from reference TRBV15 and TRBJ1-3, is DAMVIQNPRYQVTQFGKPVTLSCSQTLNHNVMYWYQQKSSQAPKLLFHYYDKDFNNEADTPDNFQSRRPNTSFCFLDIRSPGLGDTAMYLCATSRDRGSGNTIYFGEGSWLTVV.

The rearrangement uses TRBV28 and TRBJ2-4, with D perhaps matching TRBD2 (6 bases). The V end lost 4 bases, the J end lost 0 bases, and 13 bases lay between the germline ends. The CDR3 spans 16 residues. Per the germline V gene, CDR1 is MDHEN and CDR2 is SYDVKM. The CDR3 DNA is TGTGCCAGCAGTTCCGTGGACTATCTAGCCAAAAACATTCAGTACTTC. Translating it yields CASSSVDYLAKNIQYF.

This chain links TRBV18 with TRBJ2-7; TRBD2 matches at 14 bases. With 6 bases clipped from V and 5 bases from J, the junction kept 9 bases outside the gene matches. Germline V gives CDR1 KGHSH, CDR2 LQKENI. This CDR3 has 16 residues. The DNA for the CDR3 is TGTGCCAGCTCGCCGGGACTAGCGGGAGTGGGAAACGAGCAGTACTTC. Its protein product is CASSPGLAGVGNEQYF.

Only a few counts were recorded for this clone. J is TRBJ2-5 and V is TRBV2; D may be TRBD1 (6 bases). Per germline, CDR1 SNHLY and CDR2 FYNNEI. This CDR3 comprises 14 residues. V was shortened by 6 bases and J by 7 bases, with 18 bases between the two germline ends. As DNA, the CDR3 is TGTGCCAGCAGCGCCGGACAGTCACGGGGGACCCAGTACTTC. It yields the protein CASSAGQSRGTQYF.

The chain uses TRBV5-8 and TRBJ2-7, with 13 positions matching TRBD2. The CDR3 totals 15 residues. Germline V gene sequence: CDR1 SGHTS, CDR2 YDEGEE. The junction had 6 bases not matched to a gene; V was cut back by 0 bases and J by 9 bases. CDR3: CASSLGTSGRLGQYF. For the CDR3, the DNA is TGTGCCAGCAGCTTGGGGACTAGCGGGAGACTCGGGCAGTACTTC.

The J gene is TRBJ2-2, the V gene TRBV6-5; TRBD2 matches at 7 bases. Germline CDR1 and CDR2: MNHEY and SVGAGI. With 6 bases clipped from V and 0 bases from J, the junction kept 4 bases outside the gene matches. The CDR3 contains 15 residues. The DNA for the CDR3 is TGTGCCAGCAGGCGACTAGCAACGAACACCGGGGAGCTGTTTTTT. Translating it yields CASRRLATNTGELFF.

The rearrangement uses TRBV11-2 and TRBJ2-1; 8 positions agree with TRBD2. V was pared by 5 bases and J by 5 bases, with 5 bases of the junction left unmatched. Per the germline V gene, CDR1 is SGHAT and CDR2 is FQNNGV. This CDR3 has 14 residues. The CDR3 region is CASSPRRGDNEQFF. In DNA form, the CDR3 reads TGTGCCAGCAGCCCAAGGCGGGGGGACAATGAGCAGTTCTTC.

The chain employs TRBV28 and TRBJ1-6; 7 bases agree with TRBD1. CDR3 length equals 14 residues. After removal of 6 bases from V and 6 bases from J, the junction contained 5 bases not matched to a gene. CDR1 and CDR2 (germline): MDHEN, SYDVKM. CDR3: CASSLDRANSPLHF. In DNA form, the CDR3 reads TGTGCCAGCAGCCTAGACAGGGCTAATTCACCCCTCCACTTT.

This chain connects TRBV9 to TRBJ2-7; 7 bases align to TRBD2. The CDR3 length is 14 residues. Germline V CDR1 and CDR2: SGDLS, YYNGEE. V was clipped by 2 bases and J by 4 bases; unmatched bases: 6. CDR3 nucleotide sequence: TGTGCCAGCAGCGTCTCGACGGGGGGTTACGAGCAGTACTTC. Translated, it gives CASSVSTGGYEQYF. Full variable domain (rest looked up from reference TRBV9 and TRBJ2-7): DSGVTQTPKHLITATGQRVTLRCSPRSGDLSVYWYQQSLDQGLQFLIQYYNGEERAKGNILERFSAQQFPDLHSELNLSSLELGDSALYFCASSVSTGGYEQYFGPGTRLTVT.

V and J are TRBV7-9 and TRBJ2-1; TRBD2 matches 10 bases. The germline V gene has CDR1 SEHNR and CDR2 FQNEAQ (reference sequence). The ends lost 4 bases at V and 10 bases at J; junction bases unmatched: 4. This CDR3 has 13 amino acids. The CDR3 sequence: CASSSLAGGEQFF. The CDR3 region has the DNA TGTGCCAGCAGCTCATTAGCGGGGGGCGAGCAGTTCTTC.

The chain is built from TRBV5-6 and TRBJ2-2; 9 nucleotides match TRBD1. This CDR3 comprises 15 residues. Trimming cost V 3 bases and J 4 bases; bases outside gene matches: 4. The V gene's germline CDR1 is SGHDT and CDR2 YYEEEE. This chain's CDR3 is CASSSQGQGTGELFF. CDR3 in DNA: TGTGCCAGCAGCTCCCAGGGACAGGGCACCGGGGAGCTGTTTTTT.

CDR3 sequence: CASSYSSGGYEQYF. The CDR3 coding sequence is TGTGCCAGCAGTTACTCAAGCGGGGGGTACGAGCAGTACTTC. This rearrangement joins TRBV6-2 or TRBV6-3 to TRBJ2-7, with 9 positions matching TRBD2. V lost 0 bases and J lost 4; bases outside the gene matches: 1. Germline assignment: CDR1 MNHEY and CDR2 SVGEGT. This CDR3 has 14 amino acids.

This clone has a handful of counts. J is TRBJ2-7 and V is TRBV7-6; 10 bases fit TRBD2. Trimming removed 5 bases from V and 7 bases from J; junction bases left unmatched: 11. The CDR3 is 15 residues long. CDR1 and CDR2 (germline): SGHVS, FNYEAQ. This CDR3 reads CASSASSGGRGEQYF. In nucleotides, the CDR3 is TGTGCCAGCAGCGCATCTAGCGGGGGCCGGGGGGAGCAGTACTTC.

The V gene is TRBV5-1, the J gene TRBJ1-2, with D uncertain. The CDR3 has 13 amino acids. Between the trimmed V and J ends, which lost 1 base and 2 bases, there was a span of 6 bases. Germline lookup yields CDR1 SGHRS and CDR2 YFSETQ. Here the CDR3 DNA reads TGCGCCAGCAGCTTGACAGAGAACTATGGCTACACCTTC. Its protein product is CASSLTENYGYTF. The full variable domain, its missing parts supplied by reference TRBV5-1 and TRBJ1-2, is KAGVTQTPRYLIKTRGQQVTLSCSPISGHRSVSWYQQTPGQGLQFLFEYFSETQRNKGNFPGRFSGRQFSNSRSEMNVSTLELGDSALYLCASSLTENYGYTFGSGTRLTVV.

J is TRBJ2-2 and V is TRBV6-2 or TRBV6-3; 12 bases align to TRBD2. V trimming: 4 bases; J trimming: 3 bases; junction bases outside the gene matches: 9. The CDR3 loop spans 18 amino acids. The V gene's germline CDR1 is MNHEY and CDR2 SVGEGT. As DNA, the CDR3 is TGTGCCAGCAGTTCCACAGGACTAGCGGGGATCTACACCGGGGAGCTGTTTTTT. It is translated as CASSSTGLAGIYTGELFF.